The count of the clone carrying this TCR beta chain is one. Its cognate antigen is unknown. Produced via immunoSEQ multiplex PCR; TCRdb's table is partial and in-frame only. The data contain 95,000 to 150,000 clones, around 84% of them seen just once; the ten biggest clones take up about 3.1%. Collection occurred without any documented infections or immune events in donors. The record originates from a study of identifying expanded T cells in peripheral blood. Study-wide points: About 1.2 clones differed between technical replicates, versus around 15 and 19 over time. Across healthy donors, higher total template counts meant significantly greater roughly 2-week count variance.

The CDR3 consists of 13 residues. V was pared by 6 bases and J by 11 bases, with 11 bases of the junction left unmatched. CDR1 LNHDA and CDR2 SQIVND come from the germline V gene (reference sequence). This sequence was found in a person aged 18 to 69 in good health. The sample taken for sequencing was blood. The genes are TRBV19 and TRBJ1-1, with 8 nucleotides matching TRBD1. CDR3 sequence reads: CASRADRGMLAFF. The CDR3 nucleotides are TGTGCCAGTAGGGCCGACAGGGGTATGTTGGCTTTCTTT.